This T cell receptor beta chain was sequenced in a study of brain T cells in children with intractable seizures. About this clone itself: Its antigen is still unknown.

TCRdb's table, derived via immunoSEQ multiplex PCR, lists solely in-frame clones and lacks some. This sample has 95,000 to 120,000 clones, with 90% to 95% found just once. The V gene lost 1 base and the J gene lost 0 bases, with 12 bases spanning the gap. The CDR3 has 17 amino acids. Germline V lookup: CDR1 ENHRY, CDR2 SYGVKD. Study-level results: Patients' HCMV serostatus was unknown; virus specificity rests on CDR3 similarity alone. Pre-surgery blood may have been undersampled, hiding some clones.

Sequencing was limited to surgery cases with top T cell transcript signatures in brain tissue. The clonotype was recovered from a boy less than two years old with hemimegalencephaly and intractable seizures. This chain links TRBV10-3 with TRBJ2-2, with D possibly TRBD2 on 6 matching bases. The sequences come from peripheral blood, collected at surgery. In DNA, the CDR3 is TGTGCCATCAGTGAGTTTACTAGCCCTACGAACACCGGGGAGCTGTTTTTT. Translating it yields CAISEFTSPTNTGELFF.